A selection of T cell receptor beta chains follows, all from one sample in a study of OX40 agonist ivuxolimab in advanced cancers. The data were produced by immunoSEQ multiplex PCR, yet TCRdb's version contains in-frame clones alone and is incomplete. The sample yields 65,000 to 90,000 clones, 65% to 90% seen once. Sample: CD4+ or CD8+ T cells sorted from blood, taken in a trial of the OX40 agonist ivuxolimab. Receptors originate from an adult with an advanced solid tumor such as melanoma, head and neck, liver or kidney cancer. The CDR3 runs from the conserved cysteine through the conserved F or W. Fields, in order: V gene, J gene, D gene, clone size, CDR3 DNA, CDR3 protein. D genes are given only for firm matches. Where a row states a size, it is once, few, many or the class of an expanded clone; other rows omit it.

v_gene: TRBV5-4; j_gene: TRBJ1-2; d_gene: -; abundance: -; CDR3nt: TGTGCCAGCAGCTTGGACAGGGAAAGACTTGGCTACACCTTC; CDR3aa: CASSLDRERLGYTF
v_gene: TRBV30; j_gene: TRBJ2-1; d_gene: -; abundance: -; CDR3nt: TGTGCCTGGAGTGTCAGGGAATTCGGTGAGCAGTTCTTC; CDR3aa: CAWSVREFGEQFF
v_gene: TRBV5-4; j_gene: TRBJ2-5; d_gene: -; abundance: -; CDR3nt: TGTGCCAGCACCAGGGGGGGAGCGAGATCCTGGTACCAAGAGACCCAGTACTTC; CDR3aa: CASTRGGARSWYQETQYF
v_gene: TRBV5-1; j_gene: TRBJ2-5; d_gene: -; abundance: -; CDR3nt: TGCGCCAGCAGCTTGGGGCAGGGGCCACCACACCAAGAGACCCAGTACTTC; CDR3aa: CASSLGQGPPHQETQYF
v_gene: TRBV7-9; j_gene: TRBJ1-2; d_gene: TRBD1; abundance: -; CDR3nt: TGTGCCAGCAGGTATCAGACAGGGGAGTACACCTTC; CDR3aa: CASRYQTGEYTF
v_gene: TRBV9; j_gene: TRBJ2-2; d_gene: -; abundance: -; CDR3nt: TGTGCCAGCAGGGGGACTTCGAACACCGGGGAGCTGTTTTTT; CDR3aa: CASRGTSNTGELFF
v_gene: TRBV2; j_gene: TRBJ2-3; d_gene: -; abundance: -; CDR3nt: TGTGCCAGCAAGTGGAGCACAGATACGCAGTATTTT; CDR3aa: CASKWSTDTQYF
v_gene: TRBV4-2; j_gene: TRBJ1-2; d_gene: TRBD1; abundance: -; CDR3nt: TGTGCCAGCAGGGCGGACAGGGGGCTGTTCTATGGCTACACCTTC; CDR3aa: CASRADRGLFYGYTF
v_gene: TRBV7-8; j_gene: TRBJ2-7; d_gene: -; abundance: -; CDR3nt: TGTGCCAGCAGCTTAGCGGGGGCGGGGGACGACTCCTACGAGCAGTACTTC; CDR3aa: CASSLAGAGDDSYEQYF
v_gene: TRBV7-3; j_gene: TRBJ2-2; d_gene: TRBD2; abundance: -; CDR3nt: TGTGCCAGCAGCTTAGCCGGGGGGACGAACACCGGGGAGCTGTTTTTT; CDR3aa: CASSLAGGTNTGELFF
v_gene: TRBV27; j_gene: TRBJ2-1; d_gene: -; abundance: -; CDR3nt: TGTGCCAGCAGTTTATATCCGGATCCCCCTTCCAATGAGCAGTTCTTC; CDR3aa: CASSLYPDPPSNEQFF
v_gene: TRBV5-1; j_gene: TRBJ2-5; d_gene: -; abundance: -; CDR3nt: TGCGCCAGCAGCTGGGGCGGTGACTTAGAGACCCAGTACTTC; CDR3aa: CASSWGGDLETQYF
v_gene: TRBV12-1; j_gene: TRBJ2-7; d_gene: -; abundance: -; CDR3nt: TGTGCCAGCAGCTTTGCACAGAGACTCTCCTACGAGCAGTACTTC; CDR3aa: CASSFAQRLSYEQYF
v_gene: TRBV19; j_gene: TRBJ1-5; d_gene: -; abundance: -; CDR3nt: TGTGCCAGTAGCGGCGGATTGAGCAATCAGCCCCAGCATTTT; CDR3aa: CASSGGLSNQPQHF
v_gene: TRBV6-5; j_gene: TRBJ2-7; d_gene: -; abundance: -; CDR3nt: TGTGCCAGCGCAGGCCCAGCCTACGAGCAGTACTTC; CDR3aa: CASAGPAYEQYF
v_gene: TRBV7-6; j_gene: TRBJ1-5; d_gene: TRBD1; abundance: -; CDR3nt: TGTGCCAGCAGCCCTGGACAGGCCCCCAATCAGCCCCAGCATTTT; CDR3aa: CASSPGQAPNQPQHF
v_gene: TRBV18; j_gene: TRBJ1-2; d_gene: -; abundance: -; CDR3nt: TGTGCCAGCTCAGACCCCAGGCATGGCTACACCTTC; CDR3aa: CASSDPRHGYTF
v_gene: TRBV2; j_gene: TRBJ2-3; d_gene: -; abundance: -; CDR3nt: TGTGCCAGCAGTGACTTACTCCTCACAGATACGCAGTATTTT; CDR3aa: CASSDLLLTDTQYF
v_gene: TRBV19; j_gene: TRBJ2-5; d_gene: TRBD1; abundance: -; CDR3nt: TGTGCCATAGCAAGACAGGGCCAAGAGACCCAGTACTTC; CDR3aa: CAIARQGQETQYF
v_gene: TRBV4-1; j_gene: TRBJ2-3; d_gene: TRBD2; abundance: -; CDR3nt: TGCGCCAGCAGCCAAGTTTGGCTAGCGGGGGGGCCAGAAGCAGATACGCAGTATTTT; CDR3aa: CASSQVWLAGGPEADTQYF
v_gene: TRBV6-1; j_gene: TRBJ2-7; d_gene: TRBD1; abundance: -; CDR3nt: TGTGCCAGCAGTGTCACAGGGGGACAGGCCTACGAGCAGTACTTC; CDR3aa: CASSVTGGQAYEQYF
v_gene: TRBV27; j_gene: TRBJ1-2; d_gene: TRBD1; abundance: -; CDR3nt: TGTGCCAGCAGTCAATGGACAGGGTTAGGGAACTATGGCTACACCTTC; CDR3aa: CASSQWTGLGNYGYTF
v_gene: TRBV7-2; j_gene: TRBJ2-1; d_gene: TRBD2; abundance: -; CDR3nt: TGTGCCAGCAGCTTAGGATCTAGCGGGGTGGATGAGCAGTTCTTC; CDR3aa: CASSLGSSGVDEQFF
v_gene: TRBV5-4; j_gene: TRBJ2-1; d_gene: -; abundance: -; CDR3nt: TGTGCCAGCAGCCGCGGGGGCGCATCCTACAATGAGCAGTTCTTC; CDR3aa: CASSRGGASYNEQFF
v_gene: TRBV11-2; j_gene: TRBJ2-5; d_gene: TRBD1; abundance: -; CDR3nt: TGTGCCAGCAGCTTAGAACAGGTCCCGCGACAGGGGGAGACCCAGTACTTC; CDR3aa: CASSLEQVPRQGETQYF
v_gene: TRBV2; j_gene: TRBJ1-3; d_gene: TRBD1; abundance: few; CDR3nt: TGTGCCAGCAGTGCCGACTCAGGGGGGGGAAACACCATATATTTT; CDR3aa: CASSADSGGGNTIYF
v_gene: TRBV5-6; j_gene: TRBJ1-4; d_gene: TRBD1; abundance: -; CDR3nt: TGTGCCAGCAGCTTGGTAGGACAGGCGAATGAAAAACTGTTTTTT; CDR3aa: CASSLVGQANEKLFF
v_gene: TRBV6-6; j_gene: TRBJ2-5; d_gene: -; abundance: -; CDR3nt: TGTGCCAGCAGTTACCAGGGGCCCCCAGAGACCCAGTACTTC; CDR3aa: CASSYQGPPETQYF
v_gene: TRBV5-4; j_gene: TRBJ1-1; d_gene: -; abundance: -; CDR3nt: TGTGCCAGCAGCTTGGCGGGGTTGGACACTGAAGCTTTCTTT; CDR3aa: CASSLAGLDTEAFF
v_gene: TRBV6-1; j_gene: TRBJ1-5; d_gene: -; abundance: -; CDR3nt: TGTGCCAGCAGTGAAGGGGTGAGTCAGCCCCAGCATTTT; CDR3aa: CASSEGVSQPQHF
v_gene: TRBV6-5; j_gene: TRBJ1-4; d_gene: TRBD1; abundance: -; CDR3nt: TGTGCCAGCAGTTCCGCAGGGGGAAGTGATGAAAAACTGTTTTTT; CDR3aa: CASSSAGGSDEKLFF
v_gene: TRBV18; j_gene: TRBJ1-6; d_gene: -; abundance: -; CDR3nt: TGTGCCAGCTCACCAGATGGGGGGCGGTATAATTCACCCCTCCACTTT; CDR3aa: CASSPDGGRYNSPLHF
v_gene: TRBV21-1; j_gene: TRBJ1-6; d_gene: -; abundance: -; CDR3nt: TGTGCCAGCAGCGGCCCCAAACAGGGTTTTTGGTCACCCCTCCACTTT; CDR3aa: CASSGPKQGFWSPLHF
v_gene: TRBV6-5; j_gene: TRBJ1-5; d_gene: -; abundance: -; CDR3nt: TGTGCCAGCAGTTACTCTGGCAGAAATCAGCCCCAGCATTTT; CDR3aa: CASSYSGRNQPQHF
v_gene: TRBV7-2; j_gene: TRBJ1-1; d_gene: -; abundance: -; CDR3nt: TGTGCCAGCAGCCGAGCCCTGGCAGAGACAAACACTGAAGCTTTCTTT; CDR3aa: CASSRALAETNTEAFF
v_gene: TRBV5-4; j_gene: TRBJ2-2; d_gene: TRBD1; abundance: -; CDR3nt: TGTGCCAGCAGGTACTCAGGGGGCTACGCCGGGGAGCTGTTTTTT; CDR3aa: CASRYSGGYAGELFF
v_gene: TRBV2; j_gene: TRBJ1-2; d_gene: -; abundance: few; CDR3nt: TGTGCCAGCAGAGGCGGGTCTAACTATGGCTACACCTTC; CDR3aa: CASRGGSNYGYTF
v_gene: TRBV5-4; j_gene: TRBJ1-6; d_gene: -; abundance: few; CDR3nt: TGTGCCAGCAGCTTGCAGGGGATCAGCTCACCCCTCCACTTT; CDR3aa: CASSLQGISSPLHF
v_gene: TRBV10-3; j_gene: TRBJ2-2; d_gene: -; abundance: -; CDR3nt: TGTGCCATTCGGACAGATAACACCGGGGAGCTGTTTTTT; CDR3aa: CAIRTDNTGELFF
v_gene: TRBV4-1; j_gene: TRBJ2-1; d_gene: TRBD2; abundance: few; CDR3nt: TGCGCCAGCAGCCGAACTAGCGGGGGATTTTATGAGCAGTTCTTC; CDR3aa: CASSRTSGGFYEQFF
v_gene: TRBV5-4; j_gene: TRBJ1-6; d_gene: -; abundance: -; CDR3nt: TGTGCCAGCAGCTTGGCTAGCGGGTCTAACTCACCCCTCCACTTT; CDR3aa: CASSLASGSNSPLHF
v_gene: TRBV12-2; j_gene: TRBJ1-6; d_gene: -; abundance: -; CDR3nt: TGTGCAAGTCGCTCCGGGACGGTCTATAATTCACCCCTCCACTTT; CDR3aa: CASRSGTVYNSPLHF
v_gene: TRBV2; j_gene: TRBJ2-4; d_gene: -; abundance: -; CDR3nt: TGTGCCAGCAGTGAACAGGGCCACATTCAGTACTTC; CDR3aa: CASSEQGHIQYF
v_gene: TRBV7-2; j_gene: TRBJ2-1; d_gene: TRBD2; abundance: -; CDR3nt: TGTGCCAGCAGCTTAGCCTACTGGCGGGGGAGCTCCTACAATGAGCAGTTCTTC; CDR3aa: CASSLAYWRGSSYNEQFF
v_gene: TRBV7-2; j_gene: TRBJ2-5; d_gene: -; abundance: -; CDR3nt: TGTGCCAGCAGCTTGCCGCGTGTGGCCCAGTACTTC; CDR3aa: CASSLPRVAQYF
v_gene: TRBV6-1; j_gene: TRBJ1-1; d_gene: TRBD1; abundance: -; CDR3nt: TGTGCCAGCAGTGGAGGACAGGGGTTAGGCACTGAAGCTTTCTTT; CDR3aa: CASSGGQGLGTEAFF
v_gene: TRBV7-9; j_gene: TRBJ1-5; d_gene: -; abundance: few; CDR3nt: TGTGCCAGCAGCAGCGACACCTACAATCAGCCCCAGCATTTT; CDR3aa: CASSSDTYNQPQHF
v_gene: TRBV6-5; j_gene: TRBJ2-3; d_gene: TRBD2; abundance: few; CDR3nt: TGTGCCAGCAGTTACCGGCGGGGGGGCCAGTGGGCGCAGTATTTT; CDR3aa: CASSYRRGGQWAQYF
v_gene: TRBV11-2; j_gene: TRBJ1-1; d_gene: TRBD1; abundance: -; CDR3nt: TGTGCCAGCAGCTTTAACGCAGGGGGCGAGGGCGAGGCTTTCTTT; CDR3aa: CASSFNAGGEGEAFF
v_gene: TRBV19; j_gene: TRBJ1-2; d_gene: TRBD1; abundance: -; CDR3nt: TGTGCCAGTAGTATAGACCCACAGGGGTATGGCTACACCTTC; CDR3aa: CASSIDPQGYGYTF